The next 14 T cell receptor beta chains were all read from a single sample in a study of post-analysis software for immune sequencing data. Overall study results and limits: Four to six TRBV segments were more frequent in patients than controls; TRBV5-6, TRBV5-1 and TRBV20-1 belonged to this group.

Unique molecular identifiers featured in each of the TCR beta cDNA libraries. In TCRdb, the PCR reads were re-called with MiXCR into one record per CDR3 protein. The sample records 400,000 to 500,000 distinct CDR3 sequences, about 39% being singletons. No antigens are known for them. The sequencing input was blood. Receptor source: a girl aged 2-15 years with multiple sclerosis.

This chain links TRBV5-8 with TRBJ2-6; D might be TRBD1 (6 bases). Germline V CDR1 and CDR2: SGHTS, YDEGEE. V lost 1 base, J lost 7 bases, and 24 bases lay in between. The CDR3 has 19 amino acids. CDR3 region: CASSLSNPDRSLGANVLTF. The CDR3 DNA reads as TGTGCCAGCAGCTTGTCGAATCCTGACAGGTCCCTCGGAGCCAACGTCCTGACTTTC.

The DNA for the CDR3 is TGTGCCAGTAATCGGGGGCTTAGCTACAATGAGCAGTTCTTC. Residues: CASNRGLSYNEQFF. The rearrangement uses TRBV5-5 and TRBJ2-1, with D tentatively TRBD1 or TRBD2 (6 bases each). V dropped 8 bases and J dropped 3 bases, with 15 bases sitting between them. The V gene's germline CDR1 is SGHKS and CDR2 YYEKEE (reference sequence). The CDR3 has 14 amino acids.

This clonotype was observed a handful of times. The chain combines TRBV29-1 with TRBJ2-7, with D perhaps TRBD2 (5 bases). The CDR3 is 15 residues long. CDR1 is SQVTM and CDR2 is ANQGSEA in the germline V gene. Trimming pared 0 bases from V and 2 bases from J, leaving 14 bases between. The CDR3 region has the DNA TGCAGCGTTGAAGAACCCGAGGGCCAGCCCTACGAGCAGTACTTC. This encodes CSVEEPEGQPYEQYF.

Worth noting for this clonotype: One base away lies a much larger clone, so this may be a sequencing read error. The rearrangement uses TRBV12-3 or TRBV12-4 and TRBJ2-5, with a possible D match to TRBD2 (6 bases). This CDR3 spans 16 amino acids. With 5 bases removed from V and 11 bases from J, the gap between germline ends came to 27 bases. The CDR3 here is CASSPHPLRLENEQYF. The DNA for the CDR3 is TGTGCCAGCAGTCCGCACCCACTAAGACTAGAGAATGAGCAGTACTTC.

The chain links TRBV6-5 to TRBJ1-1; 7 bases are a match to TRBD1. The CDR3 extends over 15 amino acids. Unmatched junction bases numbered 8, after V lost 7 bases and J lost 0 bases. Germline CDR1 and CDR2: MNHEY and SVGAGI. The CDR3 spells CASKMTGIMNTEAFF. The CDR3 region has the DNA TGTGCCAGCAAAATGACAGGGATCATGAACACTGAAGCTTTCTTT.

The chain employs TRBV20-1 and TRBJ2-4, with D tentatively TRBD1 (6 bases). The J call may be wrong; the DNA end is better matched by TRBJ2-7. CDR1 and CDR2 from the germline V gene are DFQATT and SNEGSKA (reference sequence). The CDR3 has 15 amino acids. The CDR3 here is CSARDRTVIHYEQYF. In DNA form, the CDR3 reads TGCAGTGCTAGAGATCGGACAGTAATCCACTACGAGCAGTACTTC.

The V and J genes are TRBV18 and TRBJ1-5; D possibly corresponds to TRBD1 (6 bases). Trimming left V 1 base short and J 4 bases short, with 20 bases between. This CDR3 comprises 18 residues. Germline lookup yields CDR1 KGHSH and CDR2 LQKENI. CDR3 protein: CASSPLPKQGGQNQPQHF. In DNA, the CDR3 is TGTGCCAGCTCACCACTTCCAAAACAGGGAGGGCAGAATCAGCCCCAGCATTTT.

The J gene is TRBJ1-1, the V gene TRBV10-3; 7 bases fit TRBD1. CDR3 length: 13 residues. The V and J ends lost 2 bases and 6 bases, in that order; junction bases with no gene match: 3. Looked up from germline, CDR1 is ENHRY and CDR2 is SYGVKD. The CDR3 loop reads CAISEGTAPEAFF. CDR3 nucleotides: TGTGCCATCAGTGAGGGGACAGCGCCTGAAGCTTTCTTT.

V and J are TRBV7-2 and TRBJ2-5, with D hard to call. The assigned J gene may be wrong: the sequence end matches TRBJ2-7 better. CDR1 is SGHTA and CDR2 is FQGNSA in the germline V gene. CDR3 length: 13 amino acids. DNA of the CDR3: TGTGCCAGCAGCTTAGATATTACCTACGAGCAGTACTTC. Translation gives CASSLDITYEQYF.

The table lists this clonotype with a few counts. The chain carries TRBV12-3 or TRBV12-4 and TRBJ1-4, with D unclear. Deletions cut 1 base from V and 5 bases from J, with 8 bases between. The CDR3 loop spans 14 amino acids. The CDR3 loop is CASSLEGGNEKLFF. The CDR3 nucleotides are TGTGCCAGCAGTTTAGAGGGAGGGAATGAAAAACTGTTTTTT.

The chain is built from TRBV28 and TRBJ2-5, with D possibly being TRBD1 (6 bases). V dropped 3 bases and J dropped 1 base, with 15 bases sitting between them. The CDR3 spans 16 residues. Germline V gene lookup returns CDR1 MDHEN and CDR2 SYDVKM. In DNA form, the CDR3 reads TGTGCCAGCAGTTTGCTAGGGGGAGCGTTCCAAGAGACCCAGTACTTC. This translates into CASSLLGGAFQETQYF.

This clonotype was seen a single time. The J gene is TRBJ2-4, the V gene TRBV20-1; TRBD2 is a possible D gene (6 bases). The end of the DNA is better explained by TRBJ2-7, so the J call may be wrong. CDR1 and CDR2 from the germline V gene are DFQATT and SNEGSKA (reference sequence). This CDR3 contains 15 residues. CDR3 sequence reads: CSASIPGLGIYEQYF. The CDR3 coding sequence is TGCAGTGCTAGCATCCCGGGACTTGGAATCTACGAGCAGTACTTC.

This clonotype was seen a handful of times. The chain couples TRBV15 to TRBJ2-7; D is unresolved. This CDR3 comprises 14 residues. V lost 0 bases and J 2 bases, leaving 8 bases between the germline ends. Germline CDR1 LNHNV, CDR2 YYDKDF (reference sequence). The CDR3 region has the DNA TGTGCCACCAGCAGAGACTTCCGACCCTACGAGCAGTACTTC. Translating it yields CATSRDFRPYEQYF.

This clonotype was seen a few times. The V call is TRBV28, the J call TRBJ2-5; 9 nucleotides match TRBD2. Per the germline V gene, CDR1 is MDHEN and CDR2 is SYDVKM. The CDR3 contains 16 residues. V lost 4 bases, J lost 0 bases, and 6 bases stayed unmatched. CDR3 loop: CASSSPSGAHQETQYF. The CDR3 DNA reads as TGTGCCAGCAGTTCCCCTAGCGGGGCGCACCAAGAGACCCAGTACTTC.